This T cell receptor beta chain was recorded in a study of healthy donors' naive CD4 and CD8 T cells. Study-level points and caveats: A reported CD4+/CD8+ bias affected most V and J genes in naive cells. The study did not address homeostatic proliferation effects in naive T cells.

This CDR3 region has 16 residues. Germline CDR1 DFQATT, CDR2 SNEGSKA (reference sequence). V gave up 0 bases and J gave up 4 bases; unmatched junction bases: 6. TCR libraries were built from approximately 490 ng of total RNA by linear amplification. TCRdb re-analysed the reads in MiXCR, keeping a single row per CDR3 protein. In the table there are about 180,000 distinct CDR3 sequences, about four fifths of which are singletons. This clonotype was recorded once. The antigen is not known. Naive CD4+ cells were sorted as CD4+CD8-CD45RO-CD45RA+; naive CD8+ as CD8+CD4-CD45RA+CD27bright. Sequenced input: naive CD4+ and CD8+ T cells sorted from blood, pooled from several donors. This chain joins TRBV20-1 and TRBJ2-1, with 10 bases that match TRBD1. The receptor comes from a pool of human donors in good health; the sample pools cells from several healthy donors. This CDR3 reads CSARDEGQGSYNEQFF. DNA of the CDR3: TGCAGTGCTAGAGATGAGGGACAGGGGTCATACAATGAGCAGTTCTTC.